This T cell receptor beta chain was profiled in a study of CD4 T cells in relation to SARS-CoV-2 and coronaviruses listed by TCRdb under 2021. For context, the study as a whole: In the ViraFEST assay, PBMCs were grown with antigen for 10 days, and TCR beta CDR3s were then sequenced to identify antigen-specific clonal expansions. An HIV-1 Nef peptide pool or a culture without peptide was used as the negative reference condition. Patient-derived lymphoblastoid cell lines were used to map the HLA restriction of shared crossreactive spike epitopes. At the level of individual TCR clonotypes, the study measured memory CD4+ T cell crossreactivity between SARS-CoV-2 spike protein and common cold coronavirus spike proteins. The Adaptive Biotechnologies TCR-sequencing kit was used to sequence samples from three pre-COVID donors and the naive versus memory experiments, while other data came from Illumina-based sequencing. A different, Illumina-based TCR-beta assay was used to sequence expansion assays from other donors in the study.

Unmatched junction bases come to 10, with V trimmed by 1 base and J by 9 bases. The CDR3 starts with the cysteine, ends with the phenylalanine, and has 16 residues. The read is trimmed to its CDR3 DNA, 48 bases read in frame from base 1. From the germline V gene, CDR1 is MGHDK and CDR2 is SYGVNS. The method was the immunoSEQ multiplex PCR assay. From the authors' description of their analysis: Preprocessing removed nonproductive sequences and CDR3s not starting with C, not ending with F or W, or shorter than 7 amino acids. The MANAFEST web app was used to call antigen-specific clonotypes on the basis of expansion compared with the reference and with other culture wells. A clone was considered positive if the clone showed significant expansion compared with the reference culture in 2 of 3 replicate wells at an FDR below 0.05. Positive clones also required significant expansion versus all other tandem wells and an odds ratio above 5. Pairwise Levenshtein distance, computed with the stringdist R package after three terminal residues were trimmed from each end, was used as the measure of CDR3 homology. The immuneACCESS repertoire file appears here via TCRdb, limited to in-frame rearrangements. These files lack a portion of the clones; in checked studies, under half of the deficit traces to unresolved V genes, and the cause of the others is not known. V and J calls and clone size come straight from that table; D and trimming were deduced from the DNA. Within this sample are 10,000 to 15,000 clones, with 69% of them counted one time only. In total, the top ten clones hold around 7.6% of the sample.

About this clone: Its antigen is not yet known. The sample holds no much larger clone one base away, and base qualities are not on file.

CD4+ T cells from unexposed donors were collected before the COVID-19 pandemic (2011-2018). The EasySep CD4+ T cell isolation kit was used to isolate CD4+ T cells once the cultures had run for nine to eleven days. As far as cell numbers permitted, CD4+ T cells from unexposed donors were tested for reactivity against SARS-CoV-2 S and N as well as four spike pools from common cold coronaviruses. Each well received two million PBMCs, cultured in IMDM supplemented with approximately 4.5% human AB serum and around 9 IU/ml IL-2. Half of the culture medium was replaced with fresh IL-2-containing medium on days 3 and 7. In general, every peptide culture condition was set up in three replicate wells. The leukapheresis product used for the unexposed donors was purchased from a commercial source. Ficoll-Paque PLUS gradient centrifugation was used to isolate PBMCs from leukapheresis product or whole blood. PBMCs were either used fresh in the expansion assay or cryopreserved at -140 degrees C. The QIAamp Micro DNA Kit was used to extract genomic DNA from the CD4+ T cells.

Study-wide findings and limitations: Because the crossreactivity analysis focused on spike protein, crossreactivity against other viral proteins was not assessed. Small numbers of patients and of tested TCRs were a limitation of the study. Memory CD4+ clonotypes crossrecognizing SARS-CoV-2 and at least one common cold coronavirus spike were found in 55% to 70% of donors. Significantly weaker SARS-CoV-2-driven expansion was shown by crossreactive clones than by monoreactive clones, consistent with antigenic imprinting. Pre-pandemic and post-infection samples were not both contributed by any donor, so tracing of the source of pre-existing responses was limited.

The material sequenced was CD4+ T cells from PBMCs, cultured in vitro. This chain joins TRBV25-1 to TRBJ2-1, and 9 bases in between align with TRBD2. This receptor was identified in a human donor in good health. The CDR3 region reads CASSEFGTSSPREQFF. Read as DNA, the sequence is TGTGCCAGCAGTGAATTTGGGACTAGCTCCCCACGTGAGCAGTTCTTC.